The rows below give T cell receptor beta chains drawn from one sample of a study of cytomegalovirus exposure and HLA in healthy donors. Assay: immunoSEQ multiplex PCR; the TCRdb copy retains only in-frame clones and omits some. Of approximately 230,000 clones in the sample, roughly 84% were seen once. Sample: PBMCs. These receptors were collected from a man between 18 and 29 years old in good health and CMV-seropositive. CDR3s include the opening cysteine and the closing phenylalanine or tryptophan. The D gene is left open where the match is weak. Expanded clones are given a class, and other clones once, few, many or no size at all.

j_call | d_call | v_call | clone_size | cdr3_aa | cdr3_nt
TRBJ1-2 | - | TRBV4-1 | - | CASSQDGRSNLYGYTF | TGCGCCAGCAGCCAAGATGGACGCTCGAACCTCTATGGCTACACCTTC
TRBJ1-5 | - | TRBV28 | - | CASSKGRGGNQPQHF | TGTGCCAGCAGTAAGGGTCGGGGGGGCAATCAGCCCCAGCATTTT
TRBJ2-7 | - | TRBV4-1 | - | CASSQEGASYEQYF | TGCGCCAGCAGCCAAGAGGGGGCCTCCTACGAGCAGTACTTC
TRBJ2-3 | TRBD1 | TRBV5-1 | - | CASSYGTASTDTQYF | TGCGCCAGCAGTTACGGGACAGCTAGCACAGATACGCAGTATTTT
TRBJ1-4 | - | TRBV28 | - | CASSLNQGGWSEKLFF | TGTGCCAGCAGTTTAAACCAGGGAGGGTGGAGTGAAAAACTGTTTTTT
TRBJ1-2 | - | TRBV7-2 | - | CASSPRTDNYGYTF | TGTGCCAGCAGCCCGAGGACAGACAACTATGGCTACACCTTC
TRBJ2-2 | - | TRBV11-3 | - | CASSRRVTGELFF | TGTGCCAGCAGCAGAAGGGTTACCGGGGAGCTGTTTTTT
TRBJ2-5 | - | TRBV7-9 | many | CASSYPGVETQYF | TGTGCCAGCAGCTACCCAGGGGTAGAGACCCAGTACTTC
TRBJ2-1 | - | TRBV7-9 | - | CASSQQAGYNEQFF | TGTGCCAGCAGCCAACAAGCGGGCTACAATGAGCAGTTCTTC
TRBJ2-2 | - | TRBV30 | many | CAWSQGISTGELFF | TGTGCCTGGAGTCAGGGTATTAGCACCGGGGAGCTGTTTTTT
TRBJ1-1 | - | TRBV9 | - | CASSPRYMATEAFF | TGTGCCAGCAGCCCTCGATATATGGCCACTGAAGCTTTCTTT
TRBJ1-4 | TRBD1 | TRBV6-5 | - | CASRDRMLNEKLFF | TGTGCCAGCAGGGACAGGATGCTGAATGAAAAACTGTTTTTT
TRBJ2-5 | - | TRBV18 | - | CASSPFGRAQETQYF | TGTGCCAGCTCACCATTCGGCAGGGCTCAAGAGACCCAGTACTTC
TRBJ2-1 | - | TRBV27 | once | CASRLLAGATNEQFF | TGTGCCAGCAGATTACTAGCAGGGGCCACCAATGAGCAGTTCTTC
TRBJ2-1 | TRBD1 | TRBV7-7 | - | CASSKGQAGEQFF | TGTGCCAGCAGTAAAGGACAGGCAGGTGAGCAGTTCTTC
TRBJ2-3 | TRBD1 | TRBV5-1 | - | CASSFGDRLTDTQYF | TGCGCCAGCAGCTTTGGGGACAGGTTGACAGATACGCAGTATTTT
TRBJ1-2 | TRBD1 | TRBV4-1 | - | CASSPGQVAGYTF | TGCGCCAGCAGCCCGGGACAGGTGGCTGGCTACACCTTC
TRBJ2-5 | - | TRBV6-5 | - | CASRLAGVETQYF | TGTGCCAGCAGGTTAGCCGGTGTGGAGACCCAGTACTTC
TRBJ1-1 | TRBD1 | TRBV11-3 | few | CASSRDSMNTEAFF | TGTGCCAGCAGTCGGGACAGCATGAACACTGAAGCTTTCTTT
TRBJ2-2 | - | TRBV7-3 | few | CASSPSSPGELFF | TGTGCCAGCAGCCCTTCTAGCCCCGGGGAGCTGTTTTTT
TRBJ1-2 | - | TRBV28 | - | CASSLQNYGYTF | TGTGCCAGCAGTTTACAGAACTATGGCTACACCTTC
TRBJ1-1 | - | TRBV2 | - | CASISDRNTEAFF | TGTGCCAGCATATCGGACAGGAACACTGAAGCTTTCTTT
TRBJ1-1 | - | TRBV20-1 | - | CSAWKNTEAFF | TGCAGTGCTTGGAAGAACACTGAAGCTTTCTTT
TRBJ2-7 | TRBD1 | TRBV5-4 | - | CASSPDRGYFEQYF | TGTGCCAGCAGCCCGGACAGGGGGTACTTCGAGCAGTACTTC
TRBJ2-1 | TRBD2 | TRBV25-1 | - | CASSDNGRAYNEQFF | TGTGCCAGCAGTGATAACGGGAGGGCCTACAATGAGCAGTTCTTC
TRBJ2-7 | - | TRBV27 | - | CASSLARDFYEQYF | TGTGCCAGCAGTTTGGCCAGGGATTTCTACGAGCAGTACTTC
TRBJ2-2 | - | TRBV13 | - | CASSFTEGNTGELFF | TGTGCCAGCAGCTTTACGGAGGGGAACACCGGGGAGCTGTTTTTT
TRBJ2-1 | TRBD2 | TRBV6-1 | few | CASSVGLAGNNEQFF | TGTGCCAGCAGTGTAGGGCTAGCGGGTAACAATGAGCAGTTCTTC
TRBJ2-5 | - | TRBV1 | - | CTSSARGLIGETQYF | TGCACCAGCAGCGCGAGGGGGCTGATCGGAGAGACCCAGTACTTC
TRBJ1-5 | TRBD1 | TRBV28 | once | CASNLEGARSNQPQHF | TGTGCCAGCAATCTTGAGGGGGCGCGGAGCAATCAGCCCCAGCATTTT
TRBJ2-5 | TRBD1 | TRBV14 | - | CASSYRDSTQETQYF | TGTGCCAGCAGCTACCGGGACAGCACTCAAGAGACCCAGTACTTC
TRBJ2-3 | - | TRBV30 | - | CAWSPGRSTDTQYF | TGTGCCTGGAGTCCCGGGAGAAGCACAGATACGCAGTATTTT
TRBJ1-2 | TRBD1 | TRBV19 | - | CASSLGQGVHNYGYTF | TGTGCCAGTAGTTTAGGACAGGGTGTTCACAACTATGGCTACACCTTC
TRBJ1-5 | - | TRBV6-1 | - | CASSDPTETNQPQHF | TGTGCCAGCAGTGACCCGACAGAAACCAATCAGCCCCAGCATTTT
TRBJ2-1 | - | TRBV14 | - | CASSVNEQFF | TGTGCCAGCAGCGTTAATGAGCAGTTCTTC
TRBJ2-1 | - | TRBV4-1 | - | CASSELSQVISYNEQFF | TGCGCCAGCAGCGAATTATCACAGGTAATTTCCTACAATGAGCAGTTCTTC
TRBJ2-3 | - | TRBV30 | once | CAWSSGTTDTQYF | TGTGCCTGGAGTAGCGGCACCACAGATACGCAGTATTTT
TRBJ2-7 | - | TRBV27 | - | CASSVGNRPYEQYF | TGTGCCAGCAGCGTAGGTAACCGACCCTACGAGCAGTACTTC
TRBJ2-1 | TRBD2 | TRBV4-2 | - | CASSPARGLAGNNEQFF | TGTGCCAGCAGCCCAGCCCGGGGACTAGCGGGAAACAATGAGCAGTTCTTC
TRBJ1-4 | - | TRBV5-4 | - | CASSSGRAPNEKLFF | TGTGCCAGCAGCTCCGGCAGGGCGCCGAATGAAAAACTGTTTTTT
TRBJ1-1 | - | TRBV5-1 | - | CASSFLGLGLANTEAFF | TGCGCCAGCAGCTTCCTGGGCTTAGGTTTGGCGAACACTGAAGCTTTCTTT
TRBJ2-5 | - | TRBV2 | - | CASSVFGTQETQYF | TGTGCCAGCAGTGTCTTCGGCACCCAAGAGACCCAGTACTTC
TRBJ2-1 | TRBD1 | TRBV2 | - | CASSGGQGVGIEQFF | TGTGCCAGCAGTGGAGGGCAGGGGGTGGGCATCGAGCAGTTCTTC
TRBJ1-1 | - | TRBV28 | once | CASSQGTNRIKAFF | TGTGCCAGCAGCCAAGGGACAAACCGGATTAAAGCTTTCTTT
TRBJ1-1 | TRBD1 | TRBV19 | - | CASKSPQGSGTEAFF | TGTGCCAGTAAGAGCCCACAGGGGAGTGGGACTGAAGCTTTCTTT
TRBJ1-1 | - | TRBV30 | - | CAWSSDGTEAFF | TGTGCCTGGAGTTCTGACGGCACTGAAGCTTTCTTT
TRBJ2-1 | TRBD1 | TRBV5-5 | - | CASTWGTGGYNEQFF | TGTGCCAGCACCTGGGGGACAGGGGGCTACAATGAGCAGTTCTTC